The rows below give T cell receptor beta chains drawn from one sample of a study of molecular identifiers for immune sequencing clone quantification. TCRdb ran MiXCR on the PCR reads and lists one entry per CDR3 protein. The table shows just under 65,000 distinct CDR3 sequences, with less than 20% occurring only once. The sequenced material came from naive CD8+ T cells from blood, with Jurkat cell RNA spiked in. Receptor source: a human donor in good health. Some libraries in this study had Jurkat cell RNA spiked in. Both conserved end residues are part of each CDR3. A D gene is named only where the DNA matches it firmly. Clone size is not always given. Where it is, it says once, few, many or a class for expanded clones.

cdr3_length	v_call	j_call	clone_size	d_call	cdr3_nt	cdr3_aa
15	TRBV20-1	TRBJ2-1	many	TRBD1	TGCAGTGCTAGAGATGTCCAGGGGGCCTACAATGAGCAGTTCTTC	CSARDVQGAYNEQFF
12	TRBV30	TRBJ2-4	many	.	TGTGCCTGGAGTGCGCAGAAAAACATTCAGTACTTC	CAWSAQKNIQYF
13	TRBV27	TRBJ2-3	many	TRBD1	TGTGCCAGCAACGTAGGGGGCTCAGATACGCAGTATTTT	CASNVGGSDTQYF
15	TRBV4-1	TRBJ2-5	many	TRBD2	TGCGCCAGCAGCCAAACTAGCGGGATTATCGGGACCCAGTACTTC	CASSQTSGIIGTQYF
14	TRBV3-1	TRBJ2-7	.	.	TGTGCCAGCAGCCGAGTAGGTCTAGCCTACGAGCAGTACTTC	CASSRVGLAYEQYF
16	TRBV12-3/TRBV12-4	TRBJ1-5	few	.	TGTGCCAGCAACCAACGCTGGGGTGAGTGGAATCAGCCCCAGCATTTT	CASNQRWGEWNQPQHF
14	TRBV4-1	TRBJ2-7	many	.	TGCGCCAGCAGTCTTCCGGGGAGCTCCTACGAGCAGTACTTC	CASSLPGSSYEQYF
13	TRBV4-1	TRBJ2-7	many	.	TGCGCCAGCAGCCCAGGCCACACGTACGAGCAGTACTTC	CASSPGHTYEQYF
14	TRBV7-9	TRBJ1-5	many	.	TGTGCCAGCAGCTTAGTTGCGAGTAATCTGCCCCAGCATTTT	CASSLVASNLPQHF
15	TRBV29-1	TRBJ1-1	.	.	TGCAGCGTAGAAGAGTATGGGGGCAAAGGGACTGGAGCTTTCTTT	CSVEEYGGKGTGAFF
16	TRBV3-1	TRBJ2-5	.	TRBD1	TGTGCCAGCAGCCAAGTCATGACAGGGTCAAGCGGGACCCAGTACTTC	CASSQVMTGSSGTQYF
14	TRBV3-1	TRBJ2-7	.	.	TGTGCCAGCAGAGACGGGAGAGGGTTTTACGAGCAGTACTTC	CASRDGRGFYEQYF
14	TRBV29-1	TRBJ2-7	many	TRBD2	TGCAGCGTTGTGTCTAGCGGGAGCCGCTACGAGCAGTACTTC	CSVVSSGSRYEQYF
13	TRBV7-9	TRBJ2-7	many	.	TGTGCCAGCAGCTTAGAAGGGGCAACCGAGCAGTACTTC	CASSLEGATEQYF
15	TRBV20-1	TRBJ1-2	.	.	TGCGGTGCTCTCAACCGGGCAGTCCGCATGAAGGGCTACACCTTC	CGALNRAVRMKGYTF
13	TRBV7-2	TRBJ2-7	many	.	TGTGCCAGCAGCTTAGTGTTCGGCTACGAGCAGTACTTC	CASSLVFGYEQYF
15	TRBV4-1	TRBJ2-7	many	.	TGCGCCAGCAGCCTCAGGGGCCCAGCGTCCTACGAGCAGTACTTC	CASSLRGPASYEQYF
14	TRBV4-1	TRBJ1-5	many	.	TGCGCCAGCAGCTACGGAACGACAGGTCAGCCCCAGCATTTT	CASSYGTTGQPQHF
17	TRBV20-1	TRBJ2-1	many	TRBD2	TGCAGTGCTAGAGTCCAGACTAGCGGGAACTCCTACAATGAGCAGTTCTTC	CSARVQTSGNSYNEQFF
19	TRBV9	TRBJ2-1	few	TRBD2	TGTGCCAGCAGCGTAGCCCCGCGGGACTGGGCGGGAGTGTTTGATGAGCAGTTCTTC	CASSVAPRDWAGVFDEQFF
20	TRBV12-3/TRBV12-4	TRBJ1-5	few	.	TGTGCCAGCAGTTTTTGGGGACCCTCACGCGAATTATATAGCAATCAGCCCCAGCATTTT	CASSFWGPSRELYSNQPQHF
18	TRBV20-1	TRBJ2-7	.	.	TGCAGTGCTAGAGATGGAGGGGCCCCAACCCTATTCTCCTACGAGCAGTACTTC	CSARDGGAPTLFSYEQYF
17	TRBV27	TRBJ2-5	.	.	TGTGCCAGCAGACCCTCCGTTGAGAGGGAGCACCAAGAGACCCAGTACTTC	CASRPSVEREHQETQYF
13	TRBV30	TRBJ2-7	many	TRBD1	TGTGCCTGGAGGGACAGGAGCTCCTACGAGCAGTACTTC	CAWRDRSSYEQYF
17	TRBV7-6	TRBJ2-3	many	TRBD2	TGTGCCAGCAGCCTCGTCGTAGCGGGAGGGTTGGCAGATACGCAGTATTTT	CASSLVVAGGLADTQYF
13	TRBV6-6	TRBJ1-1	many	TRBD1	TGTGCCAGCAGTAAACTACAGGGGGCTATAGCTTTCTTT	CASSKLQGAIAFF
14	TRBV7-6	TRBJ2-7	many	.	TGTGCCAGCAGCCCAGGGACAAGTACCTACGAGCAGTACTTC	CASSPGTSTYEQYF
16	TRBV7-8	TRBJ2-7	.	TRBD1	TGTGCCAGCAGCTTAGGGCGGGGACAGGGTCGAGGCGAGCAGTACTTC	CASSLGRGQGRGEQYF
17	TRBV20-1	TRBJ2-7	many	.	TGCAGTGCTAGAGATCCGTCGGGCAGTACAAGCTCCTACGAGCAGTACTTC	CSARDPSGSTSSYEQYF
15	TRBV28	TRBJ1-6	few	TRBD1	TGTGCCAGCAGGGGACAGGGACTAGTTAATTCACCCCTCCACTTT	CASRGQGLVNSPLHF
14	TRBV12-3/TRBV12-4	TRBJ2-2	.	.	TGTGCCAGCAACGTGGGAGGAACCACCGGGGAGCTGTTTTTT	CASNVGGTTGELFF
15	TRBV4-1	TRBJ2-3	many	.	TGCGCCAGCAGCCAAGAAAGGGCTCTGGCAGATACGCAGTATTTT	CASSQERALADTQYF
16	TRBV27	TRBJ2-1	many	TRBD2	TGTGCCAGCAGTTCCCTTCTTTCGGGGGGGTACAATGAGCAGTTCTTC	CASSSLLSGGYNEQFF
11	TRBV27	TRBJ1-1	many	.	TGTGCCAGCATAGAAGGCACTGAAGCTTTCTTT	CASIEGTEAFF
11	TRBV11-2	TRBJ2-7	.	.	TGTGCCAGCAGTAACGGGGGCGAGCAGTACTTC	CASSNGGEQYF
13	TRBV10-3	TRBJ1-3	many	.	TGTGCCATCAGTCGGGACTATGGAAACACCATATATTTT	CAISRDYGNTIYF
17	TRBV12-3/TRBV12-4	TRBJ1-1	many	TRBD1	TGTGCCAGCAGTCTCAGGCCGACAGGGATATCGAACACTGAAGCTTTCTTT	CASSLRPTGISNTEAFF
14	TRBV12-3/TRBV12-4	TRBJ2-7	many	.	TGTGCCAGCAGTGTCCAGGGGCTTGAGTACGAGCAGTACTTC	CASSVQGLEYEQYF
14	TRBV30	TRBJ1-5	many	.	TGTGCCTGGAGTATAGGGGTGGGGAATCAGCCCCAGCATTTT	CAWSIGVGNQPQHF
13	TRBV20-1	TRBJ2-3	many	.	TGCAGTGCTAGAGAGGGGCGGACGGATACGCAGTATTTT	CSAREGRTDTQYF